A selection of T cell receptor beta chains follows, all from one sample in a study of T cells in Graves' hyperthyroidism and ophthalmopathy. Each CDR3 protein is one row after TCRdb ran MiXCR on the multiplex PCR reads. The sample records approximately 330,000 distinct CDR3 sequences, 15% to 20% being singletons. The material sequenced was blood. The origin of the receptors is a woman aged 50 to 60 with Graves' hyperthyroidism. Each CDR3 is given with its conserved first and last residue. Fields, in order: V gene, clone size, D gene, J gene, CDR3 protein, CDR3 DNA. A D gene is named only where the DNA matches it firmly. Only some rows state a clone size, as once, few, many or a class for expanded clones.

TRBV30	few	-	TRBJ2-7	CAWGRGTESYEQYF	TGTGCCTGGGGAAGAGGGACTGAGTCCTACGAGCAGTACTTC
TRBV29-1	few	-	TRBJ1-4	CSVSSFFEDEKLFF	TGCAGCGTCTCAAGCTTCTTTGAAGATGAAAAACTGTTTTTT
TRBV7-3	-	-	TRBJ2-3	CASSLAGYTDTQYF	TGTGCCAGCAGCTTAGCGGGGTACACAGATACGCAGTATTTT
TRBV11-2	many	TRBD1	TRBJ2-5	CASSPGTAIQETQYF	TGTGCCAGCAGCCCGGGGACAGCGATACAAGAGACCCAGTACTTC
TRBV5-1	few	-	TRBJ1-3	CASSLAPGSSGNTIYF	TGCGCCAGCAGCTTGGCCCCAGGGAGCTCTGGAAACACCATATATTTT
TRBV12-3/TRBV12-4	many	-	TRBJ1-1	CASSLYIDTEAFF	TGTGCCAGCAGTTTATACATAGACACTGAAGCTTTCTTT
TRBV7-2	few	-	TRBJ1-2	CASSLGPGSYGYTF	TGTGCCAGCAGCTTGGGGCCGGGAAGCTATGGCTACACCTTC
TRBV9	-	TRBD2	TRBJ2-5	CASSVEGSGVGETQYF	TGTGCCAGCAGCGTAGAAGGTAGCGGGGTTGGGGAGACCCAGTACTTC
TRBV10-1	-	-	TRBJ2-5	CATLGRRPREETQYF	TGCGCCACCCTAGGAAGGCGGCCAAGGGAAGAGACCCAGTACTTC
TRBV2	-	-	TRBJ2-4	CASRMTGAKNIQYF	TGTGCCAGCAGGATGACAGGAGCCAAAAACATTCAGTACTTC
TRBV4-1	few	-	TRBJ2-7	CASSQVSSTDEQYF	TGCGCCAGCAGCCAAGTGTCTAGTACCGACGAGCAGTACTTC
TRBV6-1	many	TRBD1	TRBJ2-7	CASNDRAYYEQYF	TGTGCCAGCAATGACAGGGCATACTACGAGCAGTACTTC
TRBV7-8	few	TRBD1	TRBJ1-2	CASSTRTGALLNYGYTF	TGTGCCAGCAGCACACGGACAGGGGCCCTGCTAAACTATGGCTACACCTTC
TRBV29-1	-	-	TRBJ2-2	CSGKGTPNTGELFF	TGCAGCGGCAAGGGGACCCCGAACACCGGGGAGCTGTTTTTT
TRBV6-1	few	-	TRBJ1-4	CASSPGKATNEKLFF	TGTGCCAGCAGTCCAGGGAAGGCGACTAATGAAAAACTGTTTTTT
TRBV29-1	-	TRBD1	TRBJ2-7	CSVEGGDRDPYEQYF	TGCAGCGTTGAAGGAGGCGACAGGGACCCCTACGAGCAGTACTTC
TRBV19	many	TRBD1	TRBJ1-1	CASSYAQGVNTEAFF	TGTGCCAGTAGTTACGCGCAGGGGGTGAACACTGAAGCTTTCTTT
TRBV27	-	TRBD2	TRBJ2-7	CASSSSSGLAGIYEQYF	TGTGCCAGCAGTTCCTCATCAGGACTAGCGGGAATATACGAGCAGTACTTC
TRBV30	many	TRBD1	TRBJ2-7	CACAGQGPYEQYF	TGTGCCTGCGCGGGACAGGGGCCTTACGAGCAGTACTTC
TRBV20-1	many	-	TRBJ1-4	CSATGGSEEKLFF	TGCAGTGCCACGGGTGGGAGTGAGGAAAAACTGTTTTTT
TRBV6-1	-	TRBD1	TRBJ1-1	CAVIQGPYTEAFF	TGTGCCGTCATACAGGGGCCGTACACTGAAGCTTTCTTT
TRBV27	many	-	TRBJ2-2	CASNSRPNGRGELFF	TGTGCCAGCAACTCCCGGCCTAACGGACGCGGGGAGCTGTTTTTT
TRBV13	many	-	TRBJ2-3	CASSLAGRERTDTQYF	TGTGCCAGCAGCTTAGCGGGCAGAGAGCGCACAGATACGCAGTATTTT
TRBV5-6	many	-	TRBJ1-5	CASSLGGGWPQHF	TGTGCCAGCAGCTTAGGAGGAGGTTGGCCCCAGCATTTT
TRBV12-3/TRBV12-4	many	-	TRBJ2-5	CASSLPDRGYQETQYF	TGTGCCAGCAGCCTCCCCGACAGAGGCTACCAAGAGACCCAGTACTTC
TRBV15	few	-	TRBJ1-2	CATSRDSGLFYGYTF	TGTGCCACCAGCAGAGATTCGGGGTTATTCTATGGCTACACCTTC
TRBV20-1	many	TRBD1	TRBJ1-5	CSASISGTGGYSNQPQHF	TGCAGTGCTAGCATTTCCGGGACAGGGGGTTATAGCAATCAGCCCCAGCATTTT